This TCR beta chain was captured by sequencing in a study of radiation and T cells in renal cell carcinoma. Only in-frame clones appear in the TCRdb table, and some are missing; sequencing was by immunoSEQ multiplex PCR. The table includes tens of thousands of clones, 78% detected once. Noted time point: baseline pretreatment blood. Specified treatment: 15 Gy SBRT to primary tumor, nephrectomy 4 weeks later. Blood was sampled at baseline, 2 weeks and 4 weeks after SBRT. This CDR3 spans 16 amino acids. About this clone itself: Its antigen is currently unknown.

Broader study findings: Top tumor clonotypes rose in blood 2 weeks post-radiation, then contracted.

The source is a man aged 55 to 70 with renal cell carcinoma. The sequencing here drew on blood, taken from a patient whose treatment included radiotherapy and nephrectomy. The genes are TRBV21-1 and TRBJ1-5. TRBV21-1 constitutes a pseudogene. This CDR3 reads CASSKLRRIGNQPQHF. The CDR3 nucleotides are TGTGCCAGCAGCAAGCTTAGGAGAATCGGCAATCAGCCCCAGCATTTT.